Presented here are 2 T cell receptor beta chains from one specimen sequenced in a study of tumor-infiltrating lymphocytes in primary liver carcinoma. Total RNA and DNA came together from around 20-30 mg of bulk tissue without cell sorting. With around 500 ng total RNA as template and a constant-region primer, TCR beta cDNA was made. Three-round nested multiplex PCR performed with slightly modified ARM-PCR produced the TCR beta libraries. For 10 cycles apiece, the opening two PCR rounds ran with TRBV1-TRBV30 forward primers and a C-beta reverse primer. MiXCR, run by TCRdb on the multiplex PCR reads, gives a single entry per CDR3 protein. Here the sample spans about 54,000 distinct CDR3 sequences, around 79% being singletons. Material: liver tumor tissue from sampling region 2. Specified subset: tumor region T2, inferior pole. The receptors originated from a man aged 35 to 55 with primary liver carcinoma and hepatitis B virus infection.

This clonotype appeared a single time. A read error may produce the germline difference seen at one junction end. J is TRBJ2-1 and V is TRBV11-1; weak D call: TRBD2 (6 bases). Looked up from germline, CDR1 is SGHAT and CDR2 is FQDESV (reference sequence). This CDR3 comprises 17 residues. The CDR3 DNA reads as TGTGCCAGCAGCCTGAGACTAACGGGAGAAGTTGACAATGGGCAGTTCTTC. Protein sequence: CASSLRLTGEVDNGQFF. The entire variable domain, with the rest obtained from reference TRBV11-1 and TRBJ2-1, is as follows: EAEVAQSPRYKITEKSQAVAFWCDPISGHATLYWYRQILGQGPELLVQFQDESVVDDSQLPKDRFSAERLKGVDSTLKIQPAELGDSAMYLCASSLRLTGEVDNGQFFGPGTRLTVL.

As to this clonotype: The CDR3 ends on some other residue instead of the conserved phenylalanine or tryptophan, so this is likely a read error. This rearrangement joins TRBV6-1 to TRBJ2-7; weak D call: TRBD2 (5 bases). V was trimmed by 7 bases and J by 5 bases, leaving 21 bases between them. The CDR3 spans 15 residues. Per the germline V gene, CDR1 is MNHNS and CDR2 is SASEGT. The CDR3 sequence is CASNVMAHRGDEQYI. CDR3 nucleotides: TGTGCCAGCAATGTAATGGCACACCGGGGTGACGAGCAGTACATC.